This TCR beta chain comes out of a study of blood T cell repertoires in COVID-19. Study in general: Acute and convalescent COVID-19 specimens originated in the United States, Italy and Spain. PBMCs, B-cell-depleted T cells, or T cells were the source of the cDNA or gDNA that made up the material.

Source study methods: The authors estimated nucleated cell counts from reference gene primer amplification. TCRdb's copy holds only in-frame clones and misses some; the assay was immunoSEQ multiplex PCR. V and J calls plus clone size are reproduced from that table; the DNA served to infer D and trimming. Of around 120,000 clones listed, around four fifths are singletons. The sequence derives from a man older than 75 with active or convalescent COVID-19. What was sequenced was peripheral blood.

The CDR3 spells CASSPDRVGTGELFF. The CDR3 nucleotides are TGTGCCAGCTCACCGGACAGGGTGGGCACCGGGGAGCTGTTTTTT. The chain links TRBV18 to TRBJ2-2; 8 positions agree with TRBD1. The trim removed 3 bases at V and 4 bases at J, leaving 4 bases unmatched. Germline assignment: CDR1 KGHSH and CDR2 LQKENI. The CDR3 has 15 amino acids.